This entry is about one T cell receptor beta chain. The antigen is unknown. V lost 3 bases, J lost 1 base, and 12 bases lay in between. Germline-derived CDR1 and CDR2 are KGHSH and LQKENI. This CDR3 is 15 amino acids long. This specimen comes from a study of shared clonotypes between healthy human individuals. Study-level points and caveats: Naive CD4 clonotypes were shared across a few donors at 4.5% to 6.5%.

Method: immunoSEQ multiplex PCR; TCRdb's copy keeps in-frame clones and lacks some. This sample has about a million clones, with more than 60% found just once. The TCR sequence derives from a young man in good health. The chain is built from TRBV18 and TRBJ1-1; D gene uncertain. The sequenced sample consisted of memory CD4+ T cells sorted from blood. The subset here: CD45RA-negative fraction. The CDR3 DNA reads TGTGCCAGCTCACCTTATGGCGAAAGGAACACTGAAGCTTTCTTT. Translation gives CASSPYGERNTEAFF.